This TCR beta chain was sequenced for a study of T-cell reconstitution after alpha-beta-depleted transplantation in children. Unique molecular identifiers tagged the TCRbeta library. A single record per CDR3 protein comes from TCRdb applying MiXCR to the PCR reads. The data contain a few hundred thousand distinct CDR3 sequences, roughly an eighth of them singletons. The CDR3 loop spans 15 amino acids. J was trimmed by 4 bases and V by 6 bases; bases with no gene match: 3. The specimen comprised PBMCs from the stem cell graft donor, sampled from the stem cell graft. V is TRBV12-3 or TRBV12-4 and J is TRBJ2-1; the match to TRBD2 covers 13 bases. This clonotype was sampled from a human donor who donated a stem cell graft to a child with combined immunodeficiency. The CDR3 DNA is TGTGCCAGCAGGACTAGCGGGGGGTCTTACAATGAGCAGTTCTTC. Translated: CASRTSGGSYNEQFF.